This entry lists 11 T cell receptor beta chains sequenced from one sample in a study of T cell repertoires in aging, cancer and after chemotherapy. Peripheral blood genomic DNA, not sorted cells or RNA, was the template. Rearranged V-D-J TRB sequences were amplified with a mixed TRB-A/B primer pool. Each CDR3 protein is one row after TCRdb ran MiXCR on the multiplex PCR reads. In the table there are 1,500 to 2,000 distinct CDR3 sequences, 40% of which are singletons. The specimen was blood. The receptor source for this set is a human donor with a solid tumor.

This clonotype was detected only once. V and J are TRBV7-2 and TRBJ2-2; D not certain. CDR3 length: 12 amino acids. Germline V CDR1 and CDR2: SGHTA, FQGNSA. Trimming cost V 3 bases and J 4 bases, with 3 bases left between them. This CDR3 reads CASSLATGELFF. CDR3 DNA sequence: TGTGCCAGCAGCTTGGCCACCGGGGAGCTGTTTTTT.

This clonotype was seen more than once but under ten times. The chain is built from TRBV5-6 and TRBJ2-7; tentatively, D is TRBD2 (6 bases). The CDR3 covers 13 residues. Per germline, CDR1 SGHDT and CDR2 YYEEEE. Trimming stripped 3 bases from V and 4 bases from J, with 11 bases between. CDR3 residues: CASSSAGNYEQYF. The CDR3 coding sequence is TGTGCCAGCAGCTCCGCGGGGAATTACGAGCAGTACTTC.

The chain is built from TRBV12-3 or TRBV12-4 and TRBJ2-3, with D tentatively TRBD1 or TRBD2 (6 bases each). The CDR3 contains 15 residues. The CDR3 coding sequence is TGTGCTAGTGGATCCAGGGGAGGACTCACAGATACGCAGTATTTT. Amino acids: CASGSRGGLTDTQYF.

This rearrangement joins TRBV29-1 to TRBJ2-2; D uncertain. The CDR3 covers 14 residues. Trimming removed 6 bases from V and 7 bases from J, with 18 bases in between. Per germline, CDR1 SQVTM and CDR2 ANQGSEA. CDR3 protein: CSVAMRSVGGELFF. The CDR3 DNA reads as TGCAGCGTAGCTATGAGGAGCGTGGGCGGGGAGCTGTTTTTT.

The J gene is TRBJ2-1, the V gene TRBV7-9, with 7 bases fitting TRBD2. J lost 5 bases, V lost 3 bases, and 4 bases had no gene match. Germline CDR1 reads SEHNR; CDR2 reads FQNEAQ (reference sequence). This CDR3 is 14 amino acids long. The CDR3 DNA reads as TGTGCCAGCAGCTTTACTAGCGCGGACAATGAGCAGTTCTTC. It yields the protein CASSFTSADNEQFF.

The chain is built from TRBV19 and TRBJ1-1; no reliable D call. V was shortened by 5 bases and J by 4 bases, with 14 bases between the two germline ends. This CDR3 is built from 14 residues. Germline CDR1 is LNHDA and CDR2 is SQIVND (reference sequence). CDR3 sequence (DNA): TGTGCCAGTAGTCCAAAGGTCAGCAGCACTGAAGCTTTCTTT. It yields the protein CASSPKVSSTEAFF.

This clonotype was recorded a few times. The V and J genes are TRBV15 and TRBJ2-7; perhaps TRBD2 as D (6 bases). Germline assignment: CDR1 LNHNV and CDR2 YYDKDF (reference sequence). Trimming removed 0 bases at V and 3 bases at J, with 12 bases between. The CDR3 consists of 15 residues. Here the CDR3 DNA reads TGTGCCACCAGCAGAGAAACTAGCAAGAGCTACGAGCAGTACTTC. As protein: CATSRETSKSYEQYF. Supplemented by reference TRBV15 and TRBJ2-7, the full variable domain reads DAMVIQNPRYQVTQFGKPVTLSCSQTLNHNVMYWYQQKSSQAPKLLFHYYDKDFNNEADTPDNFQSRRPNTSFCFLDIRSPGLGDTAMYLCATSRETSKSYEQYFGPGTRLTVT.

The chain couples TRBV6-1 to TRBJ1-2; unclear D gene. Between the trimmed V and J ends, which lost 7 bases and 4 bases, there was a span of 19 bases. Germline V CDR1 and CDR2: MNHNS, SASEGT. The CDR3 is 15 amino acids. The CDR3 reads CASTLEVRLGYGYTF. The CDR3 DNA reads as TGTGCCAGCACCCTGGAGGTCCGTTTAGGCTATGGCTACACCTTC.

There are a few counts of this clonotype. One end of the junction varies from germline; a read error may be responsible. The chain recombines TRBV7-2 with TRBJ2-3; 12 bases fit TRBD2. The CDR3 covers 17 residues. Germline CDR1 SGHTA, CDR2 FQGNSA. Here the CDR3 DNA reads TGTGCCAGCAGCCTTACTAGCGGGGGGACCCCCACACATACGCAGTATTTT. Protein sequence: CASSLTSGGTPTHTQYF.

This clonotype counts as large. The chain has TRBV5-6 and TRBJ2-3; 9 nucleotides line up with TRBD2. Per the germline V gene, CDR1 is SGHDT and CDR2 is YYEEEE. V shed 0 bases and J 5 bases; nucleotides not matched to a gene: 7. CDR3 length: 16 amino acids. For the CDR3, the DNA is TGTGCCAGCAGCTTGGAGACTAGCGGACTGCAAGATACGCAGTATTTT. Translated: CASSLETSGLQDTQYF.

The chain combines TRBV5-6 with TRBJ2-7, with D possibly being TRBD1 (6 bases). This CDR3 comprises 13 residues. In germline, CDR1 is SGHDT, CDR2 YYEEEE. V lost 4 bases and J 2 bases, leaving 10 bases between the germline ends. This chain's CDR3 is CASSPGHTYEQYF. The CDR3, as DNA: TGTGCCAGCAGCCCGGGACATACCTACGAGCAGTACTTC.